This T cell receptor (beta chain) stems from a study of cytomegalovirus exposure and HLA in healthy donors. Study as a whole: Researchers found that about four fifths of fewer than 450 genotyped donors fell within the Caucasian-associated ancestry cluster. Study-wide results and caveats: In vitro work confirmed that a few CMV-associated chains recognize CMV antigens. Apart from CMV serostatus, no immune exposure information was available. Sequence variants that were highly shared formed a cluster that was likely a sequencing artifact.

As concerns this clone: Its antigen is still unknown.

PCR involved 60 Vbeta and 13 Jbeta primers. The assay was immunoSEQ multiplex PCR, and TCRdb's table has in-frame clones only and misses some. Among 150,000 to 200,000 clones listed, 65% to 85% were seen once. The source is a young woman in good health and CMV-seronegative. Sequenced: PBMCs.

The CDR3 DNA follows: TGTGCCAGCACCTCAAGCGGGGACACTGAAGCTTTCTTT. It translates to CASTSSGDTEAFF. This chain uses TRBV6-5 with TRBJ1-1; D is ambiguous. The V gene lost 7 bases and the J gene lost 3 bases, with 12 bases spanning the gap. Germline CDR1 is MNHEY and CDR2 is SVGAGI. The CDR3 loop spans 13 amino acids.